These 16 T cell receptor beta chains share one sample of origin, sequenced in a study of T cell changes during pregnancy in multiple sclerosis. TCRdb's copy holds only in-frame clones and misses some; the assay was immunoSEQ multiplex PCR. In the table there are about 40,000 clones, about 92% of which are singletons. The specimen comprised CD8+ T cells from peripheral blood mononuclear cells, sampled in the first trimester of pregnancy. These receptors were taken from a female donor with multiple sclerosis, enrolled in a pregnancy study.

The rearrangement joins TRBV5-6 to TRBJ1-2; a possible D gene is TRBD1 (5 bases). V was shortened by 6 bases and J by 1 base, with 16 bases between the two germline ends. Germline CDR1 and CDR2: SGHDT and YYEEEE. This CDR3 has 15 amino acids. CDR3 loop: CASTWGGEVNYGYTF. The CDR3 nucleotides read TGTGCCAGCACCTGGGGAGGGGAGGTTAACTATGGCTACACCTTC.

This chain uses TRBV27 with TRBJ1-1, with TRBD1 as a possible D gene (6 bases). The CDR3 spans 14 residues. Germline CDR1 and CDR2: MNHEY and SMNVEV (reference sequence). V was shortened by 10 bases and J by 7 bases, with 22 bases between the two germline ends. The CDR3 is CATSVSGGFSEAFF. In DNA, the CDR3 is TGTGCCACCAGCGTCTCGGGGGGCTTCAGTGAAGCTTTCTTT.

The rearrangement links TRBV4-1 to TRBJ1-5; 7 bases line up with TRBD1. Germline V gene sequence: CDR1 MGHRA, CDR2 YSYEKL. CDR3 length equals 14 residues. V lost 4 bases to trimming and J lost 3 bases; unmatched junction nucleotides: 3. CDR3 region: CASSPGQTNQPQHF. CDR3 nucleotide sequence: TGCGCCAGCAGCCCGGGACAGACCAATCAGCCCCAGCATTTT.

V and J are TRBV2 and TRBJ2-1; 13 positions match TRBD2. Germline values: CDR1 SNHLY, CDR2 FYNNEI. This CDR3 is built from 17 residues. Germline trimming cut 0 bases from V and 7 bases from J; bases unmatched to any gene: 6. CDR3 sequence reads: CASSEALAGGPGNEQFF. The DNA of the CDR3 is TGTGCCAGCAGTGAAGCACTAGCGGGGGGGCCGGGGAATGAGCAGTTCTTC.

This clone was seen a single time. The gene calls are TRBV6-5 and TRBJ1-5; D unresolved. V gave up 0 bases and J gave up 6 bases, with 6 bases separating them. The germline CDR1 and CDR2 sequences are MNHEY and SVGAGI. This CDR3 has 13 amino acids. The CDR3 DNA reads TGTGCCAGCAGTTACTCGAACGGTCAGCCCCAGCATTTT. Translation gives CASSYSNGQPQHF.

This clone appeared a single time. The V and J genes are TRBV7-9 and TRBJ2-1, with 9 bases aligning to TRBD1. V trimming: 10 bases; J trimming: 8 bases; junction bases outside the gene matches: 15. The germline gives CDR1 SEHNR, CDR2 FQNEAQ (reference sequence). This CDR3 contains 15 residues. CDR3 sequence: CAIRAWTGAGDEQFF. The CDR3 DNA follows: TGTGCCATCCGAGCCTGGACAGGGGCAGGGGATGAGCAGTTCTTC.

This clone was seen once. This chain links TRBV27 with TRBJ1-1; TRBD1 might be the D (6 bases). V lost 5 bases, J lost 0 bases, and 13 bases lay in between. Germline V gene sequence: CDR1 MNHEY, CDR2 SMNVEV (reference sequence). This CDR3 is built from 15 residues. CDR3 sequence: CASSPQTGMNTEAFF. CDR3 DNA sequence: TGTGCCAGCAGTCCACAGACAGGAATGAACACTGAAGCTTTCTTT.

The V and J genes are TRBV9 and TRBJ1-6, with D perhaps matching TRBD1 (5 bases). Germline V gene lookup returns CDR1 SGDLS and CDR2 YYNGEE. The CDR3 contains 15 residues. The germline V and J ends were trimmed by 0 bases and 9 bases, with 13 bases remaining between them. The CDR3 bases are TGTGCCAGCAGCGTAGTCTCGGGGGGAGGTTCACCCCTCCACTTT. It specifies CASSVVSGGGSPLHF.

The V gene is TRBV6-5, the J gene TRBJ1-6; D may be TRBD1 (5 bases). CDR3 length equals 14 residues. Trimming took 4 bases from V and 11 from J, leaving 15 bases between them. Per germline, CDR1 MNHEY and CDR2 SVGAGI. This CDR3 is CASSSRQRAPPLHF. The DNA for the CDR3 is TGTGCCAGCAGTTCCCGACAGCGAGCGCCACCCCTCCACTTT.

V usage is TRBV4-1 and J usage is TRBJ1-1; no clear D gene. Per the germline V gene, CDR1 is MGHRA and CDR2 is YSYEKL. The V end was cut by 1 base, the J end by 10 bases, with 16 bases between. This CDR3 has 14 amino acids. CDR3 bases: TGCGCCAGCAGCCAAGTCGGCACCCGGGGTGTAGCTTTCTTT. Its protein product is CASSQVGTRGVAFF.

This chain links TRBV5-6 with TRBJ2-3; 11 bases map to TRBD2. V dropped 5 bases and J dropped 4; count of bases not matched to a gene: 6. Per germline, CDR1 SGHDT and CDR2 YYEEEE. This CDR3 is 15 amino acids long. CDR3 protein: CASRTSGGPADTQYF. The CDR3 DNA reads TGTGCCAGCAGAACTAGCGGGGGACCTGCAGATACGCAGTATTTT.

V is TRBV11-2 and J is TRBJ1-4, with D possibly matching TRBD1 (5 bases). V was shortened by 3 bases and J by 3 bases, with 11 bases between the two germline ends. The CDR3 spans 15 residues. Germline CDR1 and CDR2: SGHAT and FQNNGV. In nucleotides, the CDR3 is TGTGCCAGCAGCTTTACAGGTCTATCTAATGAAAAACTGTTTTTT. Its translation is CASSFTGLSNEKLFF.

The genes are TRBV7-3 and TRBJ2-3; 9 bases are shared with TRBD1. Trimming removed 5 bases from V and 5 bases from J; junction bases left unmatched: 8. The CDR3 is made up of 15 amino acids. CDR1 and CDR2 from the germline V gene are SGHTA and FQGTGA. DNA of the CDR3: TGTGCCAGCAGCCAGACAGGGGGTGTTGGAGATACGCAGTATTTT. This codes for CASSQTGGVGDTQYF.

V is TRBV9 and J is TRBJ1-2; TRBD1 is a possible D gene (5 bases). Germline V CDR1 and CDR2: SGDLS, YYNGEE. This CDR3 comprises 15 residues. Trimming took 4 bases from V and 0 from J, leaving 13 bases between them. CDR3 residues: CASSPGGDSNYGYTF. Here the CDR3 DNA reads TGTGCCAGCAGCCCCGGAGGGGATTCTAACTATGGCTACACCTTC.

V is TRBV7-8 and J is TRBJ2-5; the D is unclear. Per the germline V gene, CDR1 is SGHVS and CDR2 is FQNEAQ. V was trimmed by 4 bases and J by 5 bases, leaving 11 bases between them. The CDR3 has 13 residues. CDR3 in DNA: TGTGCCAGCAGCTGGGCCCTCGTCGAGACCCAGTACTTC. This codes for CASSWALVETQYF. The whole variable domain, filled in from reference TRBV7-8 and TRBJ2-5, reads GAGVSQSPRYKVAKRGQDVALRCDPISGHVSLFWYQQALGQGPEFLTYFQNEAQLDKSGLPSDRFFAERPEGSVSTLKIQRTQQEDSAVYLCASSWALVETQYFGPGTRLLVL.

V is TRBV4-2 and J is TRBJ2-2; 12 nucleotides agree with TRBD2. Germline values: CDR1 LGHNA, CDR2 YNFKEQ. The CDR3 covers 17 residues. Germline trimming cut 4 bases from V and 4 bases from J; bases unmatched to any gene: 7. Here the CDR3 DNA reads TGTGCCAGCAGCCCGAGGACTAGCGGGGATCCCACCGGGGAGCTGTTTTTT. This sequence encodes CASSPRTSGDPTGELFF.